This section outlines one TCR beta chain sequence together with its context. No antigen is known for it. V was cut by 1 base and J by 0 bases, with 12 bases left in between. The CDR3 totals 16 residues. Germline CDR1 reads MNHNS; CDR2 reads SASEGT. The entry originates in a study of cytomegalovirus exposure and HLA in healthy donors. Regarding the study as a whole: Most subjects' HLA-A and HLA-B alleles were reportedly predicted from TCR beta sequences. The authors judged a highly shared variant cluster likely a sequencing artifact. Data from an earlier analysis indicated that most TCR beta V segments were productive either about 87% or about 30% of the time.

13 Jbeta primers and 60 Vbeta primers were used for the PCR. Data came from immunoSEQ multiplex PCR; TCRdb stores just in-frame clones and leaves some out. The sample lists 110,000 or so clones, 75% to 85% occurring once. This receptor was identified in a man aged 25 to 45 in good health and CMV-seronegative. Sample: PBMCs. The gene calls are TRBV6-1 and TRBJ1-1, with D unclear. For the CDR3, the DNA is TGTGCCAGCAGTGAAGGAGACCTTGACATGAACACTGAAGCTTTCTTT. It codes for CASSEGDLDMNTEAFF.